The source of this T cell receptor (beta chain) is a study of early T cells in non-severe SARS-CoV-2 infection. Background on the study: Investigators sequenced bulk RNA drawn from unsorted whole blood, and chains remained unpaired. Findings and limits, study-wide: VDJdb matches were skewed toward anti-spike CD8 T cell responses.

Many counts were recorded for this clonotype. Its cognate antigen is unknown. The CDR3 length is 13 residues. V gave up 4 bases and J gave up 2 bases, with 8 bases separating them. Germline loops: CDR1 SGHVS, CDR2 FNYEAQ. Each cDNA molecule carried a unique molecular identifier. MiXCR, applied by TCRdb to the 5' RACE reads, yields one record per CDR3 protein. Of about 48,000 distinct CDR3 sequences listed, over 5% are singletons. Sample: whole blood. The clonotype originates from an adult who was a healthcare worker with PCR-confirmed SARS-CoV-2 infection or an uninfected control (not recorded which). The V and J genes are TRBV7-6 and TRBJ1-1; D is undetermined. The CDR3 nucleotides read TGTGCCAGCAGCTCCCCCCCTAACACTGAAGCTTTCTTT. It encodes CASSSPPNTEAFF.